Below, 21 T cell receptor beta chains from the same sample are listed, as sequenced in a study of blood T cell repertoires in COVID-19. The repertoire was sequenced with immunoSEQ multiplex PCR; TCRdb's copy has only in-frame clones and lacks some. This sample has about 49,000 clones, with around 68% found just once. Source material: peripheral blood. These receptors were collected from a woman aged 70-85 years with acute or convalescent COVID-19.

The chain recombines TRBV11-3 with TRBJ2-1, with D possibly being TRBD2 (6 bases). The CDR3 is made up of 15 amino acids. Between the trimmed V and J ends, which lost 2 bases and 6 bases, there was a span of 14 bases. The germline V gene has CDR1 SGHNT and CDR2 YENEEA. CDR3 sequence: CASSLRAGRLNEQFF. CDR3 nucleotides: TGTGCCAGCAGCTTAAGGGCGGGGCGCCTCAATGAGCAGTTCTTC.

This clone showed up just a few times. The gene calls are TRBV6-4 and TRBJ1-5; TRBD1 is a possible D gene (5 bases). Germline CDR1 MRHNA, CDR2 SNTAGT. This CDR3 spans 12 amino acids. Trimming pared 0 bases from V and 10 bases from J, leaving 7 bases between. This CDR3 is CASSDSGGPQHF. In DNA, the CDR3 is TGTGCCAGCAGTGACTCGGGGGGTCCCCAGCATTTT.

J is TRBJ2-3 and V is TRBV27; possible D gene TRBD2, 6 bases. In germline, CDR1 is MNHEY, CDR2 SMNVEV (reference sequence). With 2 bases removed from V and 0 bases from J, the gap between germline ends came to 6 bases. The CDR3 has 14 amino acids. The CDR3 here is CASSLSGSTDTQYF. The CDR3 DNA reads TGTGCCAGCAGTTTAAGCGGGAGCACAGATACGCAGTATTTT.

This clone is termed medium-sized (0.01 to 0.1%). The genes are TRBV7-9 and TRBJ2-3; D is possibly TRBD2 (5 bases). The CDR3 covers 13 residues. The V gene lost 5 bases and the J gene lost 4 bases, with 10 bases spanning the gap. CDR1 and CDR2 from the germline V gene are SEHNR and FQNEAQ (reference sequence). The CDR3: CASSPRGPDTQYF. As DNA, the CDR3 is TGTGCCAGCAGCCCTCGGGGTCCAGATACGCAGTATTTT.

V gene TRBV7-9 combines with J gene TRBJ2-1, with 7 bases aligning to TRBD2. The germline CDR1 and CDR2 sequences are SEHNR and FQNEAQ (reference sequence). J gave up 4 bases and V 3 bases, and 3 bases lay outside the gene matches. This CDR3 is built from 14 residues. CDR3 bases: TGTGCCAGCAGCTTCGCTAGCGGATACAATGAGCAGTTCTTC. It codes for CASSFASGYNEQFF.

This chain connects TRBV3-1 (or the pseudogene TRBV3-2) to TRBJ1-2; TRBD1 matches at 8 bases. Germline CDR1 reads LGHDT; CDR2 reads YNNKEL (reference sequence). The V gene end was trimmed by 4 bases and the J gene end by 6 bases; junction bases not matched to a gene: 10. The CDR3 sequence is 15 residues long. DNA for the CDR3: TGTGCCAGCAGCCCCTACCAAGGACAGGGTCATGGCTACACCTTC. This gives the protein CASSPYQGQGHGYTF.

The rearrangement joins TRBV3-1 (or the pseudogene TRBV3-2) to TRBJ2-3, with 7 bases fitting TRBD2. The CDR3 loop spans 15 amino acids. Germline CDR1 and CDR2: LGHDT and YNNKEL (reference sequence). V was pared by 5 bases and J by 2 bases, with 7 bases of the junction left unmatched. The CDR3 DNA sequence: TGTGCCAGCAGCTCTCCTAGCGGTGCCACAGATACGCAGTATTTT. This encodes CASSSPSGATDTQYF.

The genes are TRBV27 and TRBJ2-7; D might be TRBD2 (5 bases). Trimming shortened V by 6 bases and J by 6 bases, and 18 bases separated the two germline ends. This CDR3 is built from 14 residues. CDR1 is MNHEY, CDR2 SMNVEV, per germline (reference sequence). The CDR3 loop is CASRRWEWALEQYF. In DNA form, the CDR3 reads TGTGCCAGCAGGCGCTGGGAGTGGGCGCTCGAGCAGTACTTC.

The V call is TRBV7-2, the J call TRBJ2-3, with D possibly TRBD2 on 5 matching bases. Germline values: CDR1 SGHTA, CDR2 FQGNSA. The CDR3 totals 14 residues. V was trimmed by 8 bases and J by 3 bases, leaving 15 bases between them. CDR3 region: CASRGSRPTDTQYF. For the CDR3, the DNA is TGTGCCAGCCGAGGGTCTCGACCTACAGATACGCAGTATTTT. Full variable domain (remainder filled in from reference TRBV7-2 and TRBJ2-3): GAGVSQSPSNKVTEKGKDVELRCDPISGHTALYWYRQSLGQGLEFLIYFQGNSAPDKSGLPSDRFSAERTGGSVSTLTIQRTQQEDSAVYLCASRGSRPTDTQYFGPGTRLTVL.

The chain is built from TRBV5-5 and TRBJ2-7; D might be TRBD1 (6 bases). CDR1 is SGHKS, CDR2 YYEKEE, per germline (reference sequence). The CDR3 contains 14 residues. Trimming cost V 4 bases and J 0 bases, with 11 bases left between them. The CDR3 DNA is TGTGCCAGCAGCCTCGGACAGCCCTCCTACGAGCAGTACTTC. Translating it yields CASSLGQPSYEQYF.

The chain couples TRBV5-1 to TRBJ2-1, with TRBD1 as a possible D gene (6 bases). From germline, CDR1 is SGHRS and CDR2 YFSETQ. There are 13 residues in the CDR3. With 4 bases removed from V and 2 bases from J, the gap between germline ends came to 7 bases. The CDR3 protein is CASSPGAYNEQFF. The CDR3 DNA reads TGCGCCAGCAGCCCAGGGGCCTACAATGAGCAGTTCTTC. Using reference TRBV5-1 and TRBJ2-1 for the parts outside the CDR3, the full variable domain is KAGVTQTPRYLIKTRGQQVTLSCSPISGHRSVSWYQQTPGQGLQFLFEYFSETQRNKGNFPGRFSGRQFSNSRSEMNVSTLELGDSALYLCASSPGAYNEQFFGPGTRLTVL.

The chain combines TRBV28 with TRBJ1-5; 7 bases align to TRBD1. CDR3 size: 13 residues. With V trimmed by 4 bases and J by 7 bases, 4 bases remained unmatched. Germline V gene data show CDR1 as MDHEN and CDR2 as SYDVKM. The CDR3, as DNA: TGTGCCAGCAGTTCTCGCAGGGGGCAGCCCCAGCATTTT. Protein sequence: CASSSRRGQPQHF.

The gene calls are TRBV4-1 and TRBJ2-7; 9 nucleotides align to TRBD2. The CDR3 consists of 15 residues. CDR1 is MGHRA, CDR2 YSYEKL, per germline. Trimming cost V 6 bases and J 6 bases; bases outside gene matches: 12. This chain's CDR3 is CASSSTAGGPGEQYF. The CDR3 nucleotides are TGCGCCAGCAGTTCAACCGCGGGAGGGCCGGGCGAGCAGTACTTC.

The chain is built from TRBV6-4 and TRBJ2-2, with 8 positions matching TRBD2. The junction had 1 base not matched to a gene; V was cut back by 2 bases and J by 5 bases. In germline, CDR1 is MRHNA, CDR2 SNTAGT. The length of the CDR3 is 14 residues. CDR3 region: CASSDREGTGELFF. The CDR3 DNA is TGTGCCAGCAGTGACCGGGAGGGAACCGGGGAGCTGTTTTTT.

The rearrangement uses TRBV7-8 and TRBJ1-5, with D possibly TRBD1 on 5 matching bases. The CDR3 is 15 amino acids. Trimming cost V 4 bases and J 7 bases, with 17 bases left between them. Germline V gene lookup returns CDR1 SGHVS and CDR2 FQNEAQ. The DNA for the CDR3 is TGTGCCAGCAGCTCCATGGGGGGGTTAGGGCAGCCCCAGCATTTT. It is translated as CASSSMGGLGQPQHF.

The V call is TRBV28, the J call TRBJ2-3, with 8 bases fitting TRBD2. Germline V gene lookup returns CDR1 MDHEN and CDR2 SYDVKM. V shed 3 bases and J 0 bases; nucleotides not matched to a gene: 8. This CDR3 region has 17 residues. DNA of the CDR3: TGTGCCAGCAGTTTTCGTAAGCGGGGGTCTAGCACAGATACGCAGTATTTT. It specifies CASSFRKRGSSTDTQYF.

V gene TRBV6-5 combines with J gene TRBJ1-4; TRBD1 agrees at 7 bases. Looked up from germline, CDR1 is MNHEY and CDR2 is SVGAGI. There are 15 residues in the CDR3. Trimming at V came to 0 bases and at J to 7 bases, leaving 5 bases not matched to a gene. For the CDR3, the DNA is TGTGCCAGCAGTTACTCTGGCAGGGGGAGTGAAAAACTGTTTTTT. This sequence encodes CASSYSGRGSEKLFF.

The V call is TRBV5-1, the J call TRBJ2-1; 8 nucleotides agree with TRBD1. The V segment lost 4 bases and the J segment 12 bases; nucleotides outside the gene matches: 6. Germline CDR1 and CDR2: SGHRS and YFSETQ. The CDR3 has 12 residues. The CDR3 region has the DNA TGCGCCAGCAGCCCGGACAGGGACAGGCAGTTCTTC. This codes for CASSPDRDRQFF.

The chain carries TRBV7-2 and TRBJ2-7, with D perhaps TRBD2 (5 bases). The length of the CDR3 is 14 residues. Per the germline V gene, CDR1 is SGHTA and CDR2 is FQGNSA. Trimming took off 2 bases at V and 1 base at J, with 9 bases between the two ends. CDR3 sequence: CASSLQPGSYEQYF. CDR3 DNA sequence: TGTGCCAGCAGCTTACAACCGGGGTCCTACGAGCAGTACTTC.

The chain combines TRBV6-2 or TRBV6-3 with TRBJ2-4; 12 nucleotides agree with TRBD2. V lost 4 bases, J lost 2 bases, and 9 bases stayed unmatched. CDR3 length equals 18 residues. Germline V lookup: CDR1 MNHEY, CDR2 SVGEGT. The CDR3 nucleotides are TGTGCCAGCAGTTTGCGACTAGCGGGAGTAAGAACCAAAAACATTCAGTACTTC. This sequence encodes CASSLRLAGVRTKNIQYF.

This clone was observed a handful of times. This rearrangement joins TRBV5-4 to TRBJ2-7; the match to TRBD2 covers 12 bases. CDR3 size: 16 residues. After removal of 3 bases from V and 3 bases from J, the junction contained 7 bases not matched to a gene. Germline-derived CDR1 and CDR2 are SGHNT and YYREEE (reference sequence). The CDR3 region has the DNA TGTGCCAGCAGCTATCCCGGGACTAGCGGGTTCTACGAGCAGTACTTC. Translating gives CASSYPGTSGFYEQYF.